The 22 T cell receptor beta chains in this list originate from one sample, sequenced in a study of vaccination effects on CD4 cells after COVID-19. Their target antigens are unknown. Assay used: immunoSEQ multiplex PCR; TCRdb lists only in-frame clones, some missing. The sample shows roughly 73,000 clones, 65% to 85% of them seen only once. Expansion with viral peptide pools was applied to antigen-specific CD4+ T cells by the ViraFEST assay prior to sequencing. Researchers isolated CD4+ T cells once about 11 days of culture had elapsed. This person caught SARS-CoV-2 sometime from March to December 2020, and PCR testing confirmed the infection. Specimen: CD4+ T cells from PBMCs cultured with HIV peptides, collected before COVID-19 vaccination. The sample's subset: HIV-1 Nef peptide pool negative control/reference culture. The origin of the receptors is a human donor who had a prior SARS-CoV-2 infection.

The chain uses TRBV2 and TRBJ1-1, with D possibly TRBD1 on 6 matching bases. The length of the CDR3 is 16 residues. The V end lost 3 bases, the J end lost 4 bases, and 18 bases lay between the germline ends. In germline, CDR1 is SNHLY, CDR2 FYNNEI. The DNA of the CDR3 is TGTGCCAGCAGTGATCGGGGGGCCCCTCTCGTCACTGAAGCTTTCTTT. Translating it yields CASSDRGAPLVTEAFF.

The chain links TRBV6-4 to TRBJ2-3; D uncertain. The CDR3 runs 15 residues. Germline values: CDR1 MRHNA, CDR2 SNTAGT. Trimming stripped 0 bases from V and 2 bases from J, with 9 bases between. The CDR3 here is CASSDSVAFTDTQYF. The CDR3 DNA reads as TGTGCCAGCAGTGACTCAGTCGCCTTCACAGATACGCAGTATTTT.

The chain recombines TRBV5-1 with TRBJ2-1, with 9 bases aligning to TRBD1. V gave up 3 bases and J gave up 3 bases; unmatched junction bases: 7. From germline, CDR1 is SGHRS and CDR2 YFSETQ. This CDR3 is built from 16 residues. The CDR3, as DNA: TGCGCCAGCAGCTCCGTCCCGGGACAGGGCTACAATGAGCAGTTCTTC. This codes for CASSSVPGQGYNEQFF.

This clone has only a few counts. The J gene is TRBJ1-6, the V gene TRBV6-6, with a weak D call TRBD1 (5 bases). Germline lookup yields CDR1 MNHNY and CDR2 SVGAGI (reference sequence). This CDR3 is 15 amino acids long. The V and J ends lost 2 bases and 8 bases respectively, with 13 bases between them. CDR3 sequence: CASSYVGGGDSPLHF. The CDR3 nucleotides are TGTGCCAGCAGTTACGTGGGGGGAGGAGATTCACCCCTCCACTTT.

A few counts support this clone. The genes are TRBV5-5 and TRBJ1-2; 10 nucleotides line up with TRBD1. The CDR3 loop spans 15 amino acids. V dropped 2 bases and J dropped 4; count of bases not matched to a gene: 5. Germline lookup yields CDR1 SGHKS and CDR2 YYEKEE (reference sequence). The CDR3 spells CASSFDRGRSYGYTF. DNA for the CDR3: TGTGCCAGCAGCTTCGACAGGGGGCGAAGCTATGGCTACACCTTC.

The V and J genes are TRBV5-1 and TRBJ2-1, with 9 bases aligning to TRBD1. CDR1 is SGHRS and CDR2 is YFSETQ in the germline V gene. J lost 10 bases, V lost 2 bases, and 7 bases had no gene match. The CDR3 is 14 residues long. The CDR3 DNA reads TGCGCCAGCAGCTTAACAGGGGGCGCGGGGGAGCAGTTCTTC. Encoded protein: CASSLTGGAGEQFF.

The chain recombines TRBV18 with TRBJ1-5; D is perhaps TRBD1 (5 bases). Germline CDR1 reads KGHSH; CDR2 reads LQKENI. The germline V and J ends were trimmed by 2 bases and 3 bases, with 14 bases remaining between them. CDR3 size: 16 residues. CDR3 amino acids: CASSPALGANNQPQHF. CDR3 bases: TGTGCCAGCTCACCAGCCTTAGGGGCAAACAATCAGCCCCAGCATTTT.

The V and J genes are TRBV2 and TRBJ2-2; 9 nucleotides agree with TRBD2. With V trimmed by 4 bases and J by 0 bases, 3 bases remained unmatched. There are 16 residues in the CDR3. Germline V gene data show CDR1 as SNHLY and CDR2 as FYNNEI. CDR3 amino acids: CASSGLAGTNTGELFF. The CDR3 nucleotides are TGTGCCAGCAGTGGGCTAGCGGGAACGAACACCGGGGAGCTGTTTTTT.

The chain couples TRBV6-4 to TRBJ2-7, with D possibly matching TRBD1 (5 bases). The CDR3 consists of 13 residues. From germline, CDR1 is MRHNA and CDR2 SNTAGT. The V and J ends lost 8 bases and 3 bases respectively, with 14 bases between them. The CDR3 region is CASRGHFHYEQYF. Here the CDR3 DNA reads TGTGCCAGCCGTGGACATTTCCACTACGAGCAGTACTTC.

This sequence joins TRBV18 and TRBJ2-5; possibly TRBD1 for D (6 bases). This CDR3 has 15 amino acids. Germline V lookup: CDR1 KGHSH, CDR2 LQKENI. V shed 3 bases and J shed 2 bases, with 13 bases lying between them. The CDR3 is CASSPRQETQETQYF. The CDR3 nucleotides are TGTGCCAGCTCACCCCGACAGGAGACACAAGAGACCCAGTACTTC.

The chain uses TRBV4-2 and TRBJ2-7; 10 bases map to TRBD2. This CDR3 has 15 amino acids. The V segment lost 0 bases and the J segment 3 bases; nucleotides outside the gene matches: 2. Germline CDR1 LGHNA, CDR2 YNFKEQ. CDR3 in DNA: TGTGCCAGCAGCCAAGAGGCTAGCGGGAGCTACGAGCAGTACTTC. Amino acids: CASSQEASGSYEQYF.

The chain carries TRBV7-2 and TRBJ2-5; D may be TRBD2 (6 bases). The CDR3 is made up of 17 amino acids. CDR1 and CDR2 (germline): SGHTA, FQGNSA. With 5 bases removed from V and 5 bases from J, the gap between germline ends came to 24 bases. This chain's CDR3 is CASSPDGGGQPGETQYF. CDR3 coding DNA: TGTGCCAGCAGCCCAGACGGTGGAGGGCAGCCGGGGGAGACCCAGTACTTC.

The chain joins TRBV20-1 to TRBJ1-4; D ambiguous. Germline CDR1 DFQATT, CDR2 SNEGSKA (reference sequence). CDR3 length: 12 amino acids. V lost 3 bases and J 7 bases, leaving 9 bases between the germline ends. The CDR3 protein is CSASRGSEKLFF. The CDR3 bases are TGCAGTGCTAGTCGCGGATCTGAAAAACTGTTTTTT.

The CDR3 DNA follows: TGTGCCAGCTCACCAGTTGCGGGGGGTTACAATGAGCAGTTCTTC. Its translation: CASSPVAGGYNEQFF. The chain employs TRBV18 and TRBJ2-1; 8 bases map to TRBD2. Per the germline V gene, CDR1 is KGHSH and CDR2 is LQKENI. The length of the CDR3 is 15 residues. Trimming took 2 bases from V and 4 from J; bases not matched to a gene: 4.

J is TRBJ2-3 and V is TRBV7-3; tentative D call: TRBD1 (5 bases). The CDR3 runs 12 residues. Trimming shortened V by 5 bases and J by 4 bases, and 7 bases separated the two germline ends. Per germline, CDR1 SGHTA and CDR2 FQGTGA. CDR3 in amino acids: CASSAGPDTQYF. The CDR3 DNA is TGTGCCAGCAGCGCAGGGCCAGATACGCAGTATTTT.

The chain has TRBV21-1 and TRBJ2-1; the D call in the table, TRBD1, was not verified against the DNA. TRBV21-1 is an annotated pseudogene. The CDR3 length is 15 residues. Here the CDR3 reads CASRNDRGGYNEQFF. In DNA form, the CDR3 reads TGTGCCAGCAGGAACGACAGGGGAGGTTACAATGAGCAGTTCTTC.

This clone was seen a handful of times. The genes are TRBV2 and TRBJ1-1; D unresolved. The CDR3 spans 12 residues. V was shortened by 2 bases and J by 4 bases, with 5 bases between the two germline ends. Germline V gives CDR1 SNHLY, CDR2 FYNNEI. The CDR3, as DNA: TGTGCCAGCAGTGAACTCAGCACTGAAGCTTTCTTT. Residues: CASSELSTEAFF. The complete variable domain, with remaining parts taken from reference TRBV2 and TRBJ1-1, reads EPEVTQTPSHQVTQMGQEVILRCVPISNHLYFYWYRQILGQKVEFLVSFYNNEISEKSEIFDDQFSVERPDGSNFTLKIRSTKLEDSAMYFCASSELSTEAFFGQGTRLTVV.

In this sample, this clone turned up a few times. The V gene is TRBV27, the J gene TRBJ2-1; D possibly corresponds to TRBD2 (5 bases). This CDR3 has 13 amino acids. V shed 8 bases and J shed 6 bases, with 14 bases lying between them. Germline lookup yields CDR1 MNHEY and CDR2 SMNVEV (reference sequence). Written as DNA, the CDR3 is TGTGCCAGCGGATCAGGAGGCGGCAATGAGCAGTTCTTC. Translation gives CASGSGGGNEQFF.

V usage is TRBV5-1 and J usage is TRBJ1-1; D gene unclear. Trimming removed 1 base from V and 2 bases from J, with 9 bases in between. Per germline, CDR1 SGHRS and CDR2 YFSETQ. The CDR3 is 14 amino acids. Here the CDR3 DNA reads TGCGCCAGCAGCTTGAGTCTACTTAACACTGAAGCTTTCTTT. This encodes CASSLSLLNTEAFF. Looking up the rest from reference TRBV5-1 and TRBJ1-1 gives the full variable domain: KAGVTQTPRYLIKTRGQQVTLSCSPISGHRSVSWYQQTPGQGLQFLFEYFSETQRNKGNFPGRFSGRQFSNSRSEMNVSTLELGDSALYLCASSLSLLNTEAFFGQGTRLTVV.

The V call is TRBV7-9, the J call TRBJ1-2; 10 nucleotides match TRBD1. V lost 5 bases, J lost 7 bases, and 10 bases stayed unmatched. The CDR3 is 15 amino acids. CDR1 is SEHNR, CDR2 FQNEAQ, per germline (reference sequence). CDR3 nucleotides: TGTGCCAGCAGCCGAGGTCGACAGGGGGCCAGTGGCTACACCTTC. Its protein is CASSRGRQGASGYTF.

The chain combines TRBV6-2 or TRBV6-3 with TRBJ2-5; D not resolved. CDR1 and CDR2 (germline): MNHEY, SVGEGT. The CDR3 extends over 16 amino acids. V shed 4 bases and J shed 5 bases, with 20 bases lying between them. CDR3 sequence reads: CASSWAPISADETQYF. CDR3 nucleotides: TGTGCCAGCAGTTGGGCCCCTATAAGTGCGGATGAGACCCAGTACTTC.

The gene calls are TRBV4-1 and TRBJ2-3, with 7 bases identical to TRBD2. V dropped 3 bases and J dropped 2; count of bases not matched to a gene: 5. CDR3 length equals 15 residues. Germline CDR1 MGHRA, CDR2 YSYEKL. Here the CDR3 DNA reads TGCGCCAGCAGCCACACCGGGACTACCACAGATACGCAGTATTTT. As protein: CASSHTGTTTDTQYF.